This passage covers 28 T cell receptor beta chains from one sample sequenced in a study of T-cell reconstitution after alpha-beta-depleted transplantation in children. Unique molecular identifiers were incorporated during preparation of the TCRbeta library. Each CDR3 protein is one row after TCRdb ran MiXCR on the PCR reads. Of 120,000 to 150,000 distinct CDR3 sequences in the sample, about 8.8% were seen once. Sequencing used PBMCs, mostly from graft donor cells, obtained 180 days after TCRalphabeta/CD19-depleted stem cell transplant. These TCRs come from a female patient aged 2-15 years who had a stem cell transplant for congenital amegakaryocytic thrombocytopenia, so the T cells may come from the graft donor.

In this sample, this clonotype turned up many times. V and J are TRBV2 and TRBJ1-5; D gene ambiguous. CDR3 length: 13 amino acids. Germline CDR1 reads SNHLY; CDR2 reads FYNNEI. The CDR3 coding sequence is TGTGCTAGTAATGGGTATAGCAATCAGCCCCAGCATTTT. Amino acid sequence: CASNGYSNQPQHF.

Ten or more counts support this clonotype. This chain uses TRBV5-1 with TRBJ2-3, with D maybe TRBD1 (5 bases). The germline gives CDR1 SGHRS, CDR2 YFSETQ. The CDR3 contains 14 residues. V was clipped by 0 bases and J by 4 bases, with 9 bases between them. The CDR3: CASSLVGAADTQYF. The CDR3, as DNA: TGCGCCAGCAGCTTGGTTGGGGCCGCAGATACGCAGTATTTT.

This clonotype appeared a few times. This chain uses TRBV4-1 with TRBJ2-2, with 14 bases that match TRBD2. Germline CDR1 MGHRA, CDR2 YSYEKL. The CDR3 is 18 residues long. V shed 3 bases, J shed 2 bases, and the junction held 5 bases outside the gene matches. CDR3 amino acids: CASSHQTSGRENTGELFF. The CDR3 nucleotides read TGCGCCAGCAGCCACCAGACTAGCGGGAGGGAAAACACCGGGGAGCTGTTTTTT.

This clonotype was detected a few times. The gene calls are TRBV2 and TRBJ1-1; 7 bases fit TRBD1. The germline CDR1 and CDR2 sequences are SNHLY and FYNNEI. Trimming removed 10 bases from V and 5 bases from J; junction bases left unmatched: 10. This CDR3 has 13 amino acids. Written as DNA, the CDR3 is TGTGCCAACAGACAGGGTTTGTATACTGAAGCTTTCTTT. Translated: CANRQGLYTEAFF.

This clonotype has at least ten counts. The rearrangement uses TRBV14 and TRBJ2-3, with TRBD2 identical over 7 bases. This CDR3 spans 19 amino acids. The ends lost 5 bases at V and 3 bases at J; junction bases unmatched: 20. Germline-derived CDR1 and CDR2 are SGHDN and FVKESK. CDR3 protein: CASSERGGPFEPRTDTQYF. CDR3 in DNA: TGTGCCAGCAGCGAGAGGGGAGGGCCTTTCGAACCGAGAACAGATACGCAGTATTTT.

The rearrangement joins TRBV5-1 to TRBJ2-3; 8 bases agree with TRBD1. The CDR3 loop spans 16 amino acids. The germline V gene encodes CDR1 SGHRS and CDR2 YFSETQ. V lost 2 bases and J lost 1; bases outside the gene matches: 6. CDR3 nucleotide sequence: TGCGCCAGCAGCTTAAAGACAGGGGAGGGCACAGATACGCAGTATTTT. Translating it yields CASSLKTGEGTDTQYF.

At least ten counts were recorded for this clonotype. The chain recombines TRBV7-6 with TRBJ2-7; possible D gene TRBD1, 6 bases. The germline V gene has CDR1 SGHVS and CDR2 FNYEAQ. The CDR3 runs to 15 residues. The germline V and J ends were trimmed by 5 bases and 4 bases, with 18 bases remaining between them. CDR3 in amino acids: CASSPQGFLSYEQYF. CDR3 DNA: TGTGCCAGCAGCCCGCAGGGGTTTCTCTCGTACGAGCAGTACTTC.

This clonotype was counted at least ten times. This rearrangement joins TRBV12-3 or TRBV12-4 to TRBJ1-5, with D hard to call. This CDR3 comprises 14 residues. With 0 bases removed from V and 1 base from J, the gap between germline ends came to 4 bases. CDR3 in DNA: TGTGCCAGCAGTTTAGCGCTCAGCAATCAGCCCCAGCATTTT. It specifies CASSLALSNQPQHF.

This clonotype was picked up many times. The chain uses TRBV12-3 or TRBV12-4 and TRBJ2-7; 11 bases match TRBD2. The CDR3 contains 16 residues. The junction had 7 bases not matched to a gene; V was cut back by 6 bases and J by 0 bases. CDR3 sequence reads: CASSPAGTSGSYEQYF. The CDR3 bases are TGTGCCAGCAGCCCAGCCGGGACTAGCGGCTCCTACGAGCAGTACTTC.

This clonotype was counted ten times or more. The CDR3 DNA is TGTGCCAGCATACGGACTGAAGCTTTCTTT. Amino acid sequence: CASIRTEAFF. The genes are TRBV12-3 or TRBV12-4 and TRBJ1-1; no clear D gene. The CDR3 covers 10 residues. Trimming took off 7 bases at V and 5 bases at J, with 5 bases between the two ends.

This clonotype was counted between two and nine times. The J gene is TRBJ2-2, the V gene TRBV7-2; D unresolved. This CDR3 is built from 17 residues. The V and J ends lost 1 base and 1 base respectively, with 13 bases between them. Germline V gives CDR1 SGHTA, CDR2 FQGNSA. This chain's CDR3 is CASSLGPTQLNTGELFF. CDR3 nucleotide sequence: TGTGCCAGCAGCTTAGGACCCACCCAATTGAACACCGGGGAGCTGTTTTTT.

The CDR3 loop is CASSEGSGGSETQYF. The DNA of the CDR3 is TGTGCCAGCAGTGAAGGTAGCGGCGGGAGCGAGACCCAGTACTTC. The chain links TRBV6-1 to TRBJ2-5; 7 bases are a match to TRBD2. The J segment lost 5 bases and the V segment lost 1 base, leaving 7 bases of the junction unmatched. The CDR3 is 15 amino acids. Germline CDR1 MNHNS, CDR2 SASEGT.

V and J are TRBV2 and TRBJ2-5; no clear D. The ends were cut back, 9 bases at V and 2 bases at J, with 25 bases in the middle. The CDR3 has 17 residues. Germline V gene lookup returns CDR1 SNHLY and CDR2 FYNNEI. Here the CDR3 DNA reads TGTGCCAGTCTACCTTCCAGGTTGTTCAATGGGCAAGAGACCCAGTACTTC. Its protein product is CASLPSRLFNGQETQYF. The whole variable domain, filled in from reference TRBV2 and TRBJ2-5, reads EPEVTQTPSHQVTQMGQEVILRCVPISNHLYFYWYRQILGQKVEFLVSFYNNEISEKSEIFDDQFSVERPDGSNFTLKIRSTKLEDSAMYFCASLPSRLFNGQETQYFGPGTRLLVL.

The chain couples TRBV20-1 to TRBJ2-3; TRBD2 aligns across 7 bases. The CDR3 is 14 amino acids. Germline CDR1 reads DFQATT; CDR2 reads SNEGSKA (reference sequence). The ends lost 2 bases at V and 6 bases at J; junction bases unmatched: 8. CDR3 amino acids: CSARPDGLGDTQYF. The CDR3 DNA sequence: TGCAGTGCTAGACCCGATGGACTAGGCGATACGCAGTATTTT.

A few counts support this clonotype. The chain employs TRBV5-1 and TRBJ2-7; D might be TRBD2 (6 bases). Trimming removed 2 bases at V and 0 bases at J, with 9 bases between. Germline V lookup: CDR1 SGHRS, CDR2 YFSETQ. This CDR3 has 14 residues. The DNA for the CDR3 is TGCGCCAGCAGCTTAGAGGGACTCTCCTACGAGCAGTACTTC. Its protein product is CASSLEGLSYEQYF. The whole variable domain, remainder taken from reference TRBV5-1 and TRBJ2-7, is KAGVTQTPRYLIKTRGQQVTLSCSPISGHRSVSWYQQTPGQGLQFLFEYFSETQRNKGNFPGRFSGRQFSNSRSEMNVSTLELGDSALYLCASSLEGLSYEQYFGPGTRLTVT.

This clonotype appeared many times. CDR3 coding DNA: TGCGCCAGCAGCCCAACGACAGGGGGGAACACTGAAGCTTTCTTT. Protein: CASSPTTGGNTEAFF. The rearrangement links TRBV5-1 to TRBJ1-1; 9 bases align to TRBD1. Germline V gene lookup returns CDR1 SGHRS and CDR2 YFSETQ. Trimming at V came to 4 bases and at J to 1 base, leaving 5 bases not matched to a gene. The CDR3 has 15 residues.

The sample holds many counts of this clonotype. CDR3 residues: CSAQGQGVQEQYF. The CDR3 bases are TGCAGTGCTCAGGGACAGGGGGTTCAGGAGCAGTACTTC. The rearrangement uses TRBV20-1 and TRBJ2-7; 11 bases line up with TRBD1. CDR3 size: 13 residues. The V and J ends lost 5 bases and 7 bases, in that order; junction bases with no gene match: 7. Germline V gene data show CDR1 as DFQATT and CDR2 as SNEGSKA (reference sequence).

The sample holds many counts of this clonotype. The chain has TRBV4-1 and TRBJ1-5, with TRBD1 matching 9 bases. Germline V CDR1 and CDR2: MGHRA, YSYEKL. The CDR3 consists of 17 residues. Trimming removed 0 bases from V and 2 bases from J; junction bases left unmatched: 5. The CDR3 loop is CASSQDPGQGGNQPQHF. In DNA form, the CDR3 reads TGCGCCAGCAGCCAAGATCCGGGACAGGGAGGCAATCAGCCCCAGCATTTT.

Many counts were recorded for this clonotype. The rearrangement joins TRBV20-1 to TRBJ2-7, with 9 positions matching TRBD2. Germline V gives CDR1 DFQATT, CDR2 SNEGSKA (reference sequence). J lost 9 bases, V lost 6 bases, and 18 bases had no gene match. The CDR3 runs 15 residues. Written as DNA, the CDR3 is TGCAGTGCCAAGACGGCGGCTAGCGGGATCACAGGGCAGTACTTC. Translation: CSAKTAASGITGQYF.

This clonotype appeared many times. The chain has TRBV5-1 and TRBJ2-1; D is unresolved. The CDR3 is 12 residues long. The germline CDR1 and CDR2 sequences are SGHRS and YFSETQ. Between the trimmed V and J ends, which lost 4 bases and 4 bases, there was a span of 6 bases. The CDR3 spells CASSAQYNEQFF. In nucleotides, the CDR3 is TGCGCCAGCAGCGCTCAATACAATGAGCAGTTCTTC.

This clonotype was found many times. This sequence joins TRBV28 and TRBJ2-5; tentatively, D is TRBD2 (5 bases). V gave up 3 bases and J gave up 1 base, with 24 bases separating them. Germline V CDR1 and CDR2: MDHEN, SYDVKM. The CDR3 is 19 residues long. The chain's CDR3 is CASSFIPDYNWRSQETQYF. In DNA, the CDR3 is TGTGCCAGCAGTTTTATTCCTGACTACAACTGGAGATCCCAAGAGACCCAGTACTTC.

This clonotype was recorded many times. V usage is TRBV5-1 and J usage is TRBJ1-1; D gene unclear. This CDR3 has 15 residues. The germline V and J ends were trimmed by 1 base and 1 base, with 11 bases remaining between them. Germline CDR1 and CDR2: SGHRS and YFSETQ. The CDR3 nucleotides read TGCGCCAGCAGCTTGAGTGGAACCAGGAACACTGAAGCTTTCTTT. This codes for CASSLSGTRNTEAFF.

This clonotype has a count of ten or more. The chain joins TRBV28 to TRBJ1-3; D is uncertain. The CDR3 extends over 12 amino acids. Germline V lookup: CDR1 MDHEN, CDR2 SYDVKM. V was clipped by 7 bases and J by 7 bases, with 11 bases between them. DNA of the CDR3: TGTGCCAGCATGAAGGTTCGGAACACCATATATTTT. Translated, it gives CASMKVRNTIYF. The complete variable domain, with remaining parts taken from reference TRBV28 and TRBJ1-3, reads DVKVTQSSRYLVKRTGEKVFLECVQDMDHENMFWYRQDPGLGLRLIYFSYDVKMKEKGDIPEGYSVSREKKERFSLILESASTNQTSMYLCASMKVRNTIYFGEGSWLTVV.

This clonotype was recorded at least ten times. The V gene is TRBV12-3 or TRBV12-4, the J gene TRBJ2-4, with TRBD1 matching 7 bases. Trimming removed 7 bases from V and 2 bases from J; junction bases left unmatched: 5. This CDR3 has 14 amino acids. DNA for the CDR3: TGTGCCAGCACAACCAGGGGGACCAAAAACATTCAGTACTTC. Translation gives CASTTRGTKNIQYF.

This chain joins TRBV7-9 and TRBJ1-5, with a tentative D call TRBD1 (5 bases). The germline gives CDR1 SEHNR, CDR2 FQNEAQ (reference sequence). Trimming removed 1 base at V and 6 bases at J, with 13 bases between. The CDR3 runs 15 residues. The CDR3, as DNA: TGTGCCAGCAGCTTAGGGGGGGGAAAGTCTCAGCCCCAGCATTTT. Residues: CASSLGGGKSQPQHF.

This clonotype was observed many times. The chain has TRBV7-2 and TRBJ1-6; D unresolved. This CDR3 comprises 16 residues. The V and J ends lost 2 bases and 0 bases respectively, with 8 bases between them. Looked up from germline, CDR1 is SGHTA and CDR2 is FQGNSA. The CDR3 reads CASSLQIISYNSPLHF. DNA of the CDR3: TGTGCCAGCAGCTTACAGATAATCTCCTATAATTCACCCCTCCACTTT. Looking up the rest from reference TRBV7-2 and TRBJ1-6 gives the full variable domain: GAGVSQSPSNKVTEKGKDVELRCDPISGHTALYWYRQSLGQGLEFLIYFQGNSAPDKSGLPSDRFSAERTGGSVSTLTIQRTQQEDSAVYLCASSLQIISYNSPLHFGNGTRLTVT.

In its sample, this clonotype was seen many times. This chain links TRBV20-1 with TRBJ2-3, with 7 nucleotides matching TRBD1. This CDR3 has 14 residues. V dropped 4 bases and J dropped 2; count of bases not matched to a gene: 6. The V gene's germline CDR1 is DFQATT and CDR2 SNEGSKA (reference sequence). The CDR3 sequence: CSANRGPNTDTQYF. The CDR3, as DNA: TGCAGTGCTAACAGGGGTCCGAACACAGATACGCAGTATTTT.

This clonotype was found a few times. J is TRBJ1-2 and V is TRBV5-1; TRBD1 matches at 9 bases. The CDR3 contains 14 residues. With V trimmed by 5 bases and J by 7 bases, 9 bases remained unmatched. CDR1 is SGHRS, CDR2 YFSETQ, per germline. The chain's CDR3 is CASSPGQGSGGYTF. For the CDR3, the DNA is TGCGCCAGCAGTCCCGGACAGGGGAGTGGTGGCTACACCTTC.